These 5 T cell receptor beta chains were sequenced from one sample in a study of cytomegalovirus exposure and HLA in healthy donors. PCR involved 60 Vbeta and 13 Jbeta primers. Sequenced by immunoSEQ multiplex PCR; TCRdb stores in-frame clones only, minus some. Here the sample spans 85,000 to 110,000 clones, 65% to 85% being singletons. What was sequenced was PBMCs. Source of these receptors: a man in his forties or fifties in good health and CMV-seropositive.

The V and J genes are TRBV10-3 and TRBJ2-1, with D maybe TRBD2 (6 bases). Trimming removed 5 bases at V and 5 bases at J, with 16 bases between. Germline V CDR1 and CDR2: ENHRY, SYGVKD. The CDR3 length is 15 residues. CDR3 coding DNA: TGTGCCATCAGTAAAGCCGGGAGACTAAACAATGAGCAGTTCTTC. Protein product: CAISKAGRLNNEQFF.

V is TRBV30 and J is TRBJ2-3; TRBD2 matches at 8 bases. V was clipped by 2 bases and J by 2 bases; unmatched bases: 6. The germline V gene encodes CDR1 GTSNPN and CDR2 SVGIG (reference sequence). The CDR3 is made up of 15 amino acids. In nucleotides, the CDR3 is TGTGCCTGGAGTCCACTAGCGGAGCCCACAGATACGCAGTATTTT. It specifies CAWSPLAEPTDTQYF.

The rearrangement joins TRBV7-3 to TRBJ2-3; D is ambiguous. Germline-derived CDR1 and CDR2 are SGHTA and FQGTGA. Trimming took off 1 base at V and 4 bases at J, with 6 bases between the two ends. CDR3 length: 13 amino acids. This chain's CDR3 is CASSLSGSDTQYF. The DNA of the CDR3 is TGTGCCAGCAGCTTAAGCGGTTCAGATACGCAGTATTTT. Full variable domain (missing parts from reference TRBV7-3 and TRBJ2-3): GAGVSQTPSNKVTEKGKYVELRCDPISGHTALYWYRQSLGQGPEFLIYFQGTGAADDSGLPNDRFFAVRPEGSVSTLKIQRTERGDSAVYLCASSLSGSDTQYFGPGTRLTVL.

This rearrangement joins TRBV6-5 to TRBJ2-1, with D perhaps TRBD2 (5 bases). CDR1 is MNHEY, CDR2 SVGAGI, per germline. Between the trimmed V and J ends, which lost 2 bases and 5 bases, there was a span of 7 bases. This CDR3 contains 13 residues. CDR3 DNA sequence: TGTGCCAGCAGTTACGACGGGAACAATGAGCAGTTCTTC. It is translated as CASSYDGNNEQFF.

The chain couples TRBV25-1 to TRBJ1-2, with 7 bases fitting TRBD1. V lost 8 bases and J lost 4; bases outside the gene matches: 4. CDR3 length: 12 amino acids. Germline CDR1 reads MGHDK; CDR2 reads SYGVNS. DNA for the CDR3: TGTGCCAGCCTAACAGGGGCCTATGGCTACACCTTC. It translates to CASLTGAYGYTF.